These 18 T cell receptor beta chains originate from one sample sequenced in a study of shared clonotypes between healthy human individuals. Naive-designated CD8 cells lacked CD45RO, were positively enriched for CCR7, and omitted terminally differentiated effector memory CD45RA+ cells. Profiling relied on immunoSEQ multiplex PCR, and the TCRdb table lists in-frame clones only, not all of them. The sample lists about 600,000 clones, 95% to 98% seen once, with 0.3% in the top ten. Sequencing was carried out using naive CD8+ T cells sorted from blood. All receptors come from a man aged 25-45 years in good health.

Points on this clone: This sample also contains other DNA sequences that code for the same CDR3. The chain is built from TRBV27 and TRBJ1-2; weak D call: TRBD1 (6 bases). CDR1 and CDR2 from the germline V gene are MNHEY and SMNVEV (reference sequence). CDR3 length equals 13 residues. V dropped 3 bases and J dropped 2 bases, with 7 bases sitting between them. The CDR3 loop reads CASSLQGNYGYTF. DNA for the CDR3: TGTGCCAGCAGTTTGCAGGGGAACTATGGCTACACCTTC.

The J gene is TRBJ2-1, the V gene TRBV9; D is unclear. Germline loops: CDR1 SGDLS, CDR2 YYNGEE. The CDR3 is 13 residues long. Trimming removed 0 bases at V and 12 bases at J, with 13 bases between. The CDR3 protein is CASSVEEWAGQFF. The CDR3 DNA follows: TGTGCCAGCAGCGTAGAGGAATGGGCAGGGCAGTTCTTC.

The V gene is TRBV10-1, the J gene TRBJ2-4, with 7 positions matching TRBD1. CDR1 and CDR2 from the germline V gene are WNHNN and SYGVQD (reference sequence). The length of the CDR3 is 13 residues. Trimming cost V 4 bases and J 5 bases; bases outside gene matches: 2. The CDR3 spells CASSGTGENIQYF. DNA of the CDR3: TGCGCCAGCAGTGGAACAGGGGAAAACATTCAGTACTTC.

V and J are TRBV4-2 and TRBJ2-1, with 7 positions matching TRBD1. CDR1 LGHNA and CDR2 YNFKEQ come from the germline V gene. This CDR3 is built from 15 residues. V lost 2 bases to trimming and J lost 5 bases; unmatched junction nucleotides: 6. This CDR3 is CASSQLGQINNEQFF. DNA for the CDR3: TGTGCCAGCAGCCAATTGGGACAGATAAACAATGAGCAGTTCTTC.

The chain employs TRBV5-8 and TRBJ2-7; a possible D gene is TRBD1 (6 bases). V was pared by 0 bases and J by 6 bases, with 13 bases between. The germline gives CDR1 SGHTS, CDR2 YDEGEE. The length of the CDR3 is 14 residues. The CDR3 loop is CASSLGTASLEQYF. The CDR3 nucleotides read TGTGCCAGCAGCTTGGGGACAGCCTCTCTCGAGCAGTACTTC.

This chain joins TRBV7-3 and TRBJ2-1; tentative D call: TRBD1 (5 bases). Trimming pared 5 bases from V and 3 bases from J, leaving 11 bases between. Per germline, CDR1 SGHTA and CDR2 FQGTGA. CDR3 size: 14 residues. For the CDR3, the DNA is TGTGCCAGCAGCCCCACAGGTCTCTACAATGAGCAGTTCTTC. Residues: CASSPTGLYNEQFF. Drawing the rest from reference TRBV7-3 and TRBJ2-1, the complete variable domain is GAGVSQTPSNKVTEKGKYVELRCDPISGHTALYWYRQSLGQGPEFLIYFQGTGAADDSGLPNDRFFAVRPEGSVSTLKIQRTERGDSAVYLCASSPTGLYNEQFFGPGTRLTVL.

The rearrangement links TRBV5-4 to TRBJ2-7; 7 nucleotides line up with TRBD2. The ends lost 1 base at V and 7 bases at J; junction bases unmatched: 8. The germline CDR1 and CDR2 sequences are SGHNT and YYREEE (reference sequence). The CDR3 loop spans 14 amino acids. CDR3 nucleotide sequence: TGTGCCAGCAGCTTGAGTGGGGGAGCGGGAGAGCAGTACTTC. Encoded protein: CASSLSGGAGEQYF.

The J gene is TRBJ1-5, the V gene TRBV7-8; D unresolved. V gave up 1 base and J gave up 0 bases, with 16 bases separating them. CDR3 length equals 18 residues. Germline-derived CDR1 and CDR2 are SGHVS and FQNEAQ. Here the CDR3 reads CASSLEFPRVLSNQPQHF. CDR3 sequence (DNA): TGTGCCAGCAGCTTAGAGTTTCCGAGGGTACTTAGCAATCAGCCCCAGCATTTT.

The chain employs TRBV4-1 and TRBJ2-7; TRBD1 aligns across 8 bases. Looked up from germline, CDR1 is MGHRA and CDR2 is YSYEKL. Losses at the gene ends were 1 base for V and 6 bases for J; bases not matched to a gene: 11. The CDR3 is 16 residues long. DNA for the CDR3: TGCGCCAGCAGCCAAGCCCCCCAGGGGGCGCGCGGCGAGCAGTACTTC. Its translation: CASSQAPQGARGEQYF.

The V and J genes are TRBV7-6 and TRBJ1-5; D not certain. V gave up 0 bases and J gave up 5 bases, with 17 bases separating them. The CDR3 runs to 17 residues. CDR1 is SGHVS and CDR2 is FNYEAQ in the germline V gene. The chain's CDR3 is CASSLALARPGDQPQHF. CDR3 coding DNA: TGTGCCAGCAGCTTAGCTTTAGCCCGCCCTGGGGATCAGCCCCAGCATTTT.

The V call is TRBV6-5, the J call TRBJ2-3; a possible D gene is TRBD2 (6 bases). V gave up 6 bases and J gave up 5 bases, with 12 bases separating them. CDR1 and CDR2 (germline): MNHEY, SVGAGI. The CDR3 is made up of 13 amino acids. This chain's CDR3 is CASSWGEEDTQYF. The CDR3 DNA reads as TGTGCCAGCAGCTGGGGGGAGGAAGATACGCAGTATTTT.

The chain is built from TRBV10-3 and TRBJ1-2; D possibly corresponds to TRBD1 (5 bases). CDR3 length: 15 residues. Trimming left V 5 bases short and J 3 bases short, with 16 bases between. The germline gives CDR1 ENHRY, CDR2 SYGVKD. The CDR3 nucleotides read TGTGCCATCAGTAGGGACCTCAGGAGCGACTATGGCTACACCTTC. Translating it yields CAISRDLRSDYGYTF.

The chain combines TRBV6-4 with TRBJ2-1; a weak D match, TRBD1 (6 bases). The CDR3 is 18 residues long. Germline CDR1 MRHNA, CDR2 SNTAGT. Trimming left V 4 bases short and J 9 bases short, with 28 bases between. CDR3 region: CASSARVQRQGHAGEQFF. CDR3 in DNA: TGTGCCAGCAGTGCCCGGGTACAGAGGCAGGGGCATGCTGGTGAGCAGTTCTTC.

This clone was seen only a few times. The chain has TRBV27 and TRBJ2-3; D assignment may be TRBD1 or TRBD2 (5 bases each). In germline, CDR1 is MNHEY, CDR2 SMNVEV (reference sequence). The CDR3 consists of 15 residues. The ends were cut back, 5 bases at V and 2 bases at J, with 14 bases in the middle. The CDR3 spells CASSSSGPYTDTQYF. The DNA of the CDR3 is TGTGCCAGCAGTAGCTCGGGGCCTTACACAGATACGCAGTATTTT.

A note on this clone: The sample contains more than one DNA sequence encoding this CDR3. The chain couples TRBV2 to TRBJ2-5; D ambiguous. Germline CDR1 reads SNHLY; CDR2 reads FYNNEI. V lost 1 base and J lost 5, with 2 bases in between. This CDR3 has 11 amino acids. The CDR3 region is CASSEGETQYF. DNA for the CDR3: TGTGCCAGCAGTGAAGGGGAGACCCAGTACTTC.

A note on this clone: Other DNA sequences from this sample encode an identical CDR3 as well. In nucleotides, the CDR3 is TGTGCCAGCAGTAGAGGGGGGAATCAGCCCCAGCATTTT. It yields the protein CASSRGGNQPQHF. The chain employs TRBV27 and TRBJ1-5, with D perhaps matching TRBD1 (6 bases). Germline CDR1 reads MNHEY; CDR2 reads SMNVEV (reference sequence). The CDR3 has 13 residues. V shed 5 bases and J shed 4 bases, with 9 bases lying between them.

V is TRBV13 and J is TRBJ1-3, with TRBD1 matching over 8 bases. The length of the CDR3 is 21 residues. In germline, CDR1 is PRHDT, CDR2 FYEKMQ (reference sequence). With 4 bases clipped from V and 1 base from J, the junction kept 21 bases outside the gene matches. CDR3 DNA: TGTGCCAGCAGCTCCATAGGACAGGGCGACGATGAAAGGTTATCTGGAAACACCATATATTTT. Translation: CASSSIGQGDDERLSGNTIYF.

The V call is TRBV28, the J call TRBJ2-7; D is perhaps TRBD1 (6 bases). With 2 bases removed from V and 6 bases from J, the gap between germline ends came to 17 bases. CDR1 and CDR2 (germline): MDHEN, SYDVKM. The CDR3 extends over 15 amino acids. Here the CDR3 DNA reads TGTGCCAGCAGTTTAGGTACAGGGCTCCCACTCGAGCAGTACTTC. Encoded protein: CASSLGTGLPLEQYF.